These 2 T cell receptor beta chains were all obtained from the same sample, sequenced in a study of blood T cell repertoires in COVID-19. Assay used: immunoSEQ multiplex PCR; TCRdb lists only in-frame clones, some missing. The table includes 310,000 or so clones, approximately 90% detected once. Source material: PBMCs or T cells enriched from blood (not recorded which). The receptors here all came from a woman between 18 and 29 years old who had recovered from COVID-19.

This chain uses TRBV6-5 with TRBJ1-6; 7 bases align to TRBD1. The CDR3 is 14 residues long. Germline assignment: CDR1 MNHEY and CDR2 SVGAGI. V was clipped by 5 bases and J by 13 bases; unmatched bases: 11. CDR3 nucleotide sequence: TGTGCCAGCAGTCCCTCGGACAGGCCGTCCCCCCTCCACTTT. Its protein product is CASSPSDRPSPLHF.

This chain connects TRBV7-3 to TRBJ2-1; possible D gene TRBD2, 6 bases. The CDR3 has 16 residues. Germline V gene lookup returns CDR1 SGHTA and CDR2 FQGTGA. Trimming left V 4 bases short and J 2 bases short, with 15 bases between. The CDR3 nucleotides read TGTGCCAGCAGCTCCTCGACCGGACTAACCTACAATGAGCAGTTCTTC. Its protein product is CASSSSTGLTYNEQFF. The complete variable domain, with remaining parts taken from reference TRBV7-3 and TRBJ2-1, reads GAGVSQTPSNKVTEKGKYVELRCDPISGHTALYWYRQSLGQGPEFLIYFQGTGAADDSGLPNDRFFAVRPEGSVSTLKIQRTERGDSAVYLCASSSSTGLTYNEQFFGPGTRLTVL.